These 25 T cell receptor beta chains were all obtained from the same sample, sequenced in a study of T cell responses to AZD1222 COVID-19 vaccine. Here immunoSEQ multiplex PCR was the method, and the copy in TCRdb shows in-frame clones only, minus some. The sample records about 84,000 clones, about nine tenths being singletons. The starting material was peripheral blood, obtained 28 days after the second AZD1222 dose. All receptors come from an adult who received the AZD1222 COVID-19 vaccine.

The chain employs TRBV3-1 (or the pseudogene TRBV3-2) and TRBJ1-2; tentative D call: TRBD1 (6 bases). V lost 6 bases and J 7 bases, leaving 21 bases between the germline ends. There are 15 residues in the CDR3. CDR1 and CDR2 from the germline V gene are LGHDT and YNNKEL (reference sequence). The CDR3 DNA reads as TGTGCCAGCAGTTTGGAGGGGGGGCGCGGTTCTGGCTACACCTTC. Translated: CASSLEGGRGSGYTF.

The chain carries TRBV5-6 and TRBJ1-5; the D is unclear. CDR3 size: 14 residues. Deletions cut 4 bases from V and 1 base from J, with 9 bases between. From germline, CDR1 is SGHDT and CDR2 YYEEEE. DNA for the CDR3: TGTGCCAGCAGCAGCCTGATCAGCAATCAGCCCCAGCATTTT. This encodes CASSSLISNQPQHF.

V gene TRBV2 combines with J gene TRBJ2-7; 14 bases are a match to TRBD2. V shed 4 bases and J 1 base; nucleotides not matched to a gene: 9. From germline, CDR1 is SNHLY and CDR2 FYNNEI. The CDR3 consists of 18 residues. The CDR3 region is CASSGPGTSGRGSYEQYF. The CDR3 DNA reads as TGTGCCAGCAGTGGCCCCGGGACTAGCGGGAGAGGGTCCTACGAGCAGTACTTC. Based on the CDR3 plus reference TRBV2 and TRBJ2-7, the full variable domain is EPEVTQTPSHQVTQMGQEVILRCVPISNHLYFYWYRQILGQKVEFLVSFYNNEISEKSEIFDDQFSVERPDGSNFTLKIRSTKLEDSAMYFCASSGPGTSGRGSYEQYFGPGTRLTVT.

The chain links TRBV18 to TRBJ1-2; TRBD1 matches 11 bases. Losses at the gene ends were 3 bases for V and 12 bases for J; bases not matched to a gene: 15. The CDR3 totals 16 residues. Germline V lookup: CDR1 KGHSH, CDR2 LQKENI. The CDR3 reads CASSPLGRTGGTGDTF. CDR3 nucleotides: TGTGCCAGCTCACCCCTCGGGAGGACAGGGGGCACCGGTGACACCTTC.

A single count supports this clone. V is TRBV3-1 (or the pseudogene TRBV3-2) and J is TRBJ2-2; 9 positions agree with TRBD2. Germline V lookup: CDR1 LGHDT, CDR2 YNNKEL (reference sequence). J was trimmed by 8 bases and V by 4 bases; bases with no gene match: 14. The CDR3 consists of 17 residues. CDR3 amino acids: CASSPPGIAGDWGELFF. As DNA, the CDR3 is TGTGCCAGCAGCCCCCCCGGAATAGCGGGAGATTGGGGGGAGCTGTTTTTT.

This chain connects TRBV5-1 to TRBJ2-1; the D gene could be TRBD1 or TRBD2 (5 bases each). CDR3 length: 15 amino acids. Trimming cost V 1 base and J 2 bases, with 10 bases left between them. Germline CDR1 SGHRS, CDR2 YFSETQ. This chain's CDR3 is CASSLIGAAYNEQFF. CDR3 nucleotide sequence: TGCGCCAGCAGCTTGATCGGGGCAGCCTACAATGAGCAGTTCTTC.

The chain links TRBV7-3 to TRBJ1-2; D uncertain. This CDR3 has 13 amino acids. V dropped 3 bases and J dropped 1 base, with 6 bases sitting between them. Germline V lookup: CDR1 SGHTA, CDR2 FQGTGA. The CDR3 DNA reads TGTGCCAGCAGCTTTAACAGTAACTATGGCTACACCTTC. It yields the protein CASSFNSNYGYTF.

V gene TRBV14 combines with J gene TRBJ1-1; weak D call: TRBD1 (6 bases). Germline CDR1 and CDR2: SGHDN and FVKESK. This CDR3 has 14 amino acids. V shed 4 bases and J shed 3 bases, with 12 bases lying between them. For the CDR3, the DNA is TGTGCCAGCAGCCGAGACAGGTTGGACACTGAAGCTTTCTTT. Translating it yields CASSRDRLDTEAFF.

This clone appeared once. The CDR3 sequence: CASSISPRVGEAFF. DNA of the CDR3: TGTGCCAGCAGCATATCTCCCCGGGTAGGTGAAGCTTTCTTT. J is TRBJ1-1 and V is TRBV28; D call uncertain. The V end was cut by 6 bases, the J end by 7 bases, with 18 bases between. This CDR3 contains 14 residues. Germline-derived CDR1 and CDR2 are MDHEN and SYDVKM.

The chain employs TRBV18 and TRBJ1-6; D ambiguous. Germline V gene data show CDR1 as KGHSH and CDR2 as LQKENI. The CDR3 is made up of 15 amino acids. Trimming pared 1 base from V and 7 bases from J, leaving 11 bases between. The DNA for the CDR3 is TGTGCCAGCTCACCACGGGCAGGCCCGAATTCACCCCTCCACTTT. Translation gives CASSPRAGPNSPLHF.

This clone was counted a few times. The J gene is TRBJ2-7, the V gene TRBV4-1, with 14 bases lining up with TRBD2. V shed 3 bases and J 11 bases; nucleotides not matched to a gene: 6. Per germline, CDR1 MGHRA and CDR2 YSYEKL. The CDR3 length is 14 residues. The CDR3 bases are TGCGCCAGCAGCCAGGGACTAGCGGGAGCACCTAAGTACTTC. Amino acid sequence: CASSQGLAGAPKYF.

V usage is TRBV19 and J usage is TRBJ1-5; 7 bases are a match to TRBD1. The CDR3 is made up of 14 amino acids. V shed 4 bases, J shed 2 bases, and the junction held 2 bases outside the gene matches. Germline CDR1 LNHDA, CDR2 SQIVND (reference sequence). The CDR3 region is CASSTGGGNQPQHF. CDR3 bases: TGTGCCAGTAGTACAGGGGGAGGCAATCAGCCCCAGCATTTT.

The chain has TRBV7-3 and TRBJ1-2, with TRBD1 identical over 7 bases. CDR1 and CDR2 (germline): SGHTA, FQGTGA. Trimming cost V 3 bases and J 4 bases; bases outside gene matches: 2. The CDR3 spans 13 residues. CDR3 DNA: TGTGCCAGCAGCTTGGGACAGAGCTATGGCTACACCTTC. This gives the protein CASSLGQSYGYTF.

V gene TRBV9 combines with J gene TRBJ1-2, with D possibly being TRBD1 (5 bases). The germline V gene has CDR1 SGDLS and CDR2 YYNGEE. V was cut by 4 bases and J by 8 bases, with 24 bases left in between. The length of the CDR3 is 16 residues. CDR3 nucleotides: TGTGCCAGCAGCCCCCAGTGGGACGGAGGTCCAGAGGGCTACACCTTC. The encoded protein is CASSPQWDGGPEGYTF.

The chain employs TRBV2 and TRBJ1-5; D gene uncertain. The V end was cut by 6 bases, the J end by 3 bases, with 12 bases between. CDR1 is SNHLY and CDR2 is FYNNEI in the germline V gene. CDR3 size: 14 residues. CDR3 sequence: CASRKRAANQPQHF. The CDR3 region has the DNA TGTGCCAGCAGGAAAAGGGCGGCCAATCAGCCCCAGCATTTT. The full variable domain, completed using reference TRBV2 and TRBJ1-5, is EPEVTQTPSHQVTQMGQEVILRCVPISNHLYFYWYRQILGQKVEFLVSFYNNEISEKSEIFDDQFSVERPDGSNFTLKIRSTKLEDSAMYFCASRKRAANQPQHFGDGTRLSIL.

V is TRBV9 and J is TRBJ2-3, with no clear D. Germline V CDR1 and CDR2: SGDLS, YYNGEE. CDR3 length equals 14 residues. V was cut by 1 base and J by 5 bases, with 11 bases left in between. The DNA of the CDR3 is TGTGCCAGCAGCGTATTGTGGGCTGGAGATACGCAGTATTTT. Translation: CASSVLWAGDTQYF.

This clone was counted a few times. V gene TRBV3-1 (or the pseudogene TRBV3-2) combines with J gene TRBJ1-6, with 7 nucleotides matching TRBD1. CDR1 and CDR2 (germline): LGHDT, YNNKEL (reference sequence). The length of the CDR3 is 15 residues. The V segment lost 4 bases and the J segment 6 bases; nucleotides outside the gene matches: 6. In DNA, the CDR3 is TGTGCCAGCAGCCTGGGACAGAATCGTAATTCACCCCTCCACTTT. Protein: CASSLGQNRNSPLHF.

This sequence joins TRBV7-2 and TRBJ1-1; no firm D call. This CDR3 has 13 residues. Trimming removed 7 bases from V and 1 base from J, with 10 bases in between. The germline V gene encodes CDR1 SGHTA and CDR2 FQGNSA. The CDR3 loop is CASNWNRNTEAFF. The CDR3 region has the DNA TGTGCCAGCAACTGGAACAGGAACACTGAAGCTTTCTTT.

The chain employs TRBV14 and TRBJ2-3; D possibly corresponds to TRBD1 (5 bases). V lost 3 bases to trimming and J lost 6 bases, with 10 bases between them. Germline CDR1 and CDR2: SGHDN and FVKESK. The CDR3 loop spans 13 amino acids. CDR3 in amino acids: CASSQQGWDTQYF. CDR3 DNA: TGTGCCAGCAGCCAGCAGGGCTGGGATACGCAGTATTTT.

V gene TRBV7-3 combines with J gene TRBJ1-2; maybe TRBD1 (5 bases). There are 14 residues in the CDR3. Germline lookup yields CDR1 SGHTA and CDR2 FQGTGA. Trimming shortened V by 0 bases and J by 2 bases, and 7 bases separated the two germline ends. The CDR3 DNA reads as TGTGCCAGCAGCTTAACTCCAGGGAACTATGGCTACACCTTC. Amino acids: CASSLTPGNYGYTF.

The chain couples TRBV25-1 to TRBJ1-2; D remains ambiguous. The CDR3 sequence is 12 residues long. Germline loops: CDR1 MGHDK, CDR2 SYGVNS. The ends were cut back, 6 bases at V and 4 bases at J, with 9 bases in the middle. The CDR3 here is CASSSGPYGYTF. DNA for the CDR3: TGTGCCAGCAGCTCCGGGCCCTATGGCTACACCTTC.

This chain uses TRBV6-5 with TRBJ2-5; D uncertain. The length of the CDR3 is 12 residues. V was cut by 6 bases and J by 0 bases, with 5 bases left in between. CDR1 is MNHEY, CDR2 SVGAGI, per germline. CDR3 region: CASRPYQETQYF. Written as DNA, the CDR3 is TGTGCCAGCAGGCCGTACCAAGAGACCCAGTACTTC.

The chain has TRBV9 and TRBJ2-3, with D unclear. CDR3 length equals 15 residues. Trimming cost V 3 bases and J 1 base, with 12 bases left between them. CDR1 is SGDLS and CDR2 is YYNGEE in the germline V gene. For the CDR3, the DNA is TGTGCCAGCAGCGCGACAAGCTTTGGCACAGATACGCAGTATTTT. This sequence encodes CASSATSFGTDTQYF.

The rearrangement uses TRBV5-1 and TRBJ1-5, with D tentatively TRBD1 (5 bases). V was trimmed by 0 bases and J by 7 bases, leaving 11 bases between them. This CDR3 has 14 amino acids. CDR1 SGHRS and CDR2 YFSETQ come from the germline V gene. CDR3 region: CASSLVGREQPQHF. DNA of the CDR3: TGCGCCAGCAGCTTGGTGGGACGGGAACAGCCCCAGCATTTT.

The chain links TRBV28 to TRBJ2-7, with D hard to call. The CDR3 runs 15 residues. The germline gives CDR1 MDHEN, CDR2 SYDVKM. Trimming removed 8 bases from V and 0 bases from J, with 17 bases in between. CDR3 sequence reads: CASRTLRYLSYEQYF. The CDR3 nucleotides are TGTGCCAGCCGTACGTTGCGGTACCTCTCCTACGAGCAGTACTTC.